What follows describes a single TCR beta chain. What it recognizes is unknown. As for the donors, each was a healthy bone marrow donor. This entry belongs to a study of cytomegalovirus exposure and HLA in healthy donors. With 60 Vbeta and 13 Jbeta primers, the PCR was carried out. Original data processing: Around 11 million shared chains were among around 80 million unique TCR beta chains counted in a later analysis. Libraries were prepared by immunoSEQ multiplex PCR; TCRdb keeps only in-frame clonotypes and omits some of them. V and J calls and clone size are copied from that table; D and trimming were computed from the DNA. The profile shows 210,000 or so clones, over 65% of them singletons. Study results and limitations: Exclusion as indistinguishable affected some V segments, including TRBV6-2 and TRBV6-3.

CDR3 size: 12 residues. Trimming stripped 0 bases from V and 4 bases from J, with 4 bases between. Germline V gene data show CDR1 as SGDLS and CDR2 as YYNGEE. Sequencing was carried out using PBMCs. The J gene is TRBJ1-2, the V gene TRBV9, with D uncertain. The sequence derives from a man younger than 35 in good health and CMV-seronegative. This chain's CDR3 is CASSVDSYGYTF. CDR3 coding DNA: TGTGCCAGCAGCGTAGATAGCTATGGCTACACCTTC.